This is a list of T cell receptor beta chains from one sample in a study of blood T cell repertoires in COVID-19. This table comes from immunoSEQ multiplex PCR, and its TCRdb copy is limited to in-frame clones, with some not included. Of around 400,000 clones listed, around 92% are singletons. The sample comprised PBMCs or T cells enriched from blood (not recorded which). These TCRs come from a woman aged 25 to 39 who had recovered from COVID-19. Each CDR3 is given with its conserved first and last residue. The order of the fields is V gene, J gene, CDR3 protein.

v_call: TRBV11-2; j_call: TRBJ1-2; cdr3_aa: CASSPHMDSSNYGYTF
v_call: TRBV28; j_call: TRBJ2-1; cdr3_aa: CASRSAGVANEQFF
v_call: TRBV9; j_call: TRBJ2-1; cdr3_aa: CASSVVGRALNEQFF
v_call: TRBV7-2; j_call: TRBJ1-2; cdr3_aa: CASSFGQVPYGYTF
v_call: TRBV29-1; j_call: TRBJ1-1; cdr3_aa: CSVKRSGVDTEAFF
v_call: TRBV7-8; j_call: TRBJ1-2; cdr3_aa: CASSLEAGGDYGYTF
v_call: TRBV3-1/TRBV3-2; j_call: TRBJ1-1; cdr3_aa: CASSQDFGGLEGAFF
v_call: TRBV3-1/TRBV3-2; j_call: TRBJ1-2; cdr3_aa: CASSQDSGISNYGYTF
v_call: TRBV5-1; j_call: TRBJ1-3; cdr3_aa: CASSPRSGNTIYF
v_call: TRBV4-1; j_call: TRBJ1-1; cdr3_aa: CASSHSQGFTEAFF
v_call: TRBV19; j_call: TRBJ1-2; cdr3_aa: CASSIATGNYGYTF
v_call: TRBV12-5; j_call: TRBJ2-7; cdr3_aa: CASARDSLSYEQYF
v_call: TRBV11-2; j_call: TRBJ2-7; cdr3_aa: CASSLESATTYEQYF
v_call: TRBV29-1; j_call: TRBJ1-2; cdr3_aa: CSAGPRGIFLGYTF
v_call: TRBV28; j_call: TRBJ1-6; cdr3_aa: CASTSPRAGILVSYNSPLHF
v_call: TRBV2; j_call: TRBJ2-3; cdr3_aa: CASSPGLAGGFDTQYF
v_call: TRBV7-3; j_call: TRBJ1-3; cdr3_aa: CASSLTRETGNTIYF
v_call: TRBV4-3; j_call: TRBJ1-6; cdr3_aa: CASSQEGRRGSPLHF
v_call: TRBV5-1; j_call: TRBJ2-1; cdr3_aa: CASSPEASGVSYNEQFF
v_call: TRBV5-1; j_call: TRBJ2-3; cdr3_aa: CASSLSRLVTDTQYF
v_call: TRBV5-1; j_call: TRBJ2-5; cdr3_aa: CASSLAGTGLQETQYF
v_call: TRBV10-2; j_call: TRBJ1-2; cdr3_aa: CASSEEFMAGYTF
v_call: TRBV4-2; j_call: TRBJ2-1; cdr3_aa: CASSQSIGGSSYNEQFF
v_call: TRBV6-5; j_call: TRBJ2-7; cdr3_aa: CASSYLAGPTYEQYF
v_call: TRBV6-5; j_call: TRBJ1-4; cdr3_aa: CASSFNRGLREKLFF
v_call: TRBV12-3/TRBV12-4; j_call: TRBJ2-7; cdr3_aa: CASTPQPSGEQYF
v_call: TRBV6-5; j_call: TRBJ1-2; cdr3_aa: CASSYFRRAAYGYTF